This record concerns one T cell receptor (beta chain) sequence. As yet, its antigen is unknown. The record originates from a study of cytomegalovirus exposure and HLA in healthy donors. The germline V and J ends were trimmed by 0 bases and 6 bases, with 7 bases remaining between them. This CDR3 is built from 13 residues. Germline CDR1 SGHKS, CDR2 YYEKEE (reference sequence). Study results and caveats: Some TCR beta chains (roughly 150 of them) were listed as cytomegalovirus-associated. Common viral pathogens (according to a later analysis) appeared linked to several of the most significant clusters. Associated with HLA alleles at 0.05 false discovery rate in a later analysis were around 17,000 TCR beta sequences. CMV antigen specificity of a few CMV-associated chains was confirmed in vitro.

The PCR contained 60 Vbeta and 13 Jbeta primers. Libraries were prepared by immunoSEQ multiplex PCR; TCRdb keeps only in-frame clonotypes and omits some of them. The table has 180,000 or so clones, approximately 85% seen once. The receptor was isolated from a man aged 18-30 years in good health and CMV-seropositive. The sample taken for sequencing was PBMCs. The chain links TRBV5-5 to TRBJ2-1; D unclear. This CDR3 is CASSLASLNEQFF. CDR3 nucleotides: TGTGCCAGCAGCTTGGCCTCTCTCAATGAGCAGTTCTTC.